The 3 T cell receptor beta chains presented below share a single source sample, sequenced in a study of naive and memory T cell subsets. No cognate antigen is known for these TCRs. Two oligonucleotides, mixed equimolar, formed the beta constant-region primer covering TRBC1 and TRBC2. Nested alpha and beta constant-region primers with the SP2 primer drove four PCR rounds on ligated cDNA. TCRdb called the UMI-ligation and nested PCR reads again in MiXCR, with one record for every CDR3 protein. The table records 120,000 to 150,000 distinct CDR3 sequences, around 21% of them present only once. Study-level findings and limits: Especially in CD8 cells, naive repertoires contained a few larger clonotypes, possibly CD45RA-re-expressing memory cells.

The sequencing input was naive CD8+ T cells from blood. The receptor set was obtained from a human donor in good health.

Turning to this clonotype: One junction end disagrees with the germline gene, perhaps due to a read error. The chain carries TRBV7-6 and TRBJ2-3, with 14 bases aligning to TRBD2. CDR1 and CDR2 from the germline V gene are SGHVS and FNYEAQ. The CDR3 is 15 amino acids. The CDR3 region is CAIGGTSGSRDTQYF. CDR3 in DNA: TGCGCTATTGGGGGGACTAGCGGGAGCCGAGATACGCAGTATTTT.

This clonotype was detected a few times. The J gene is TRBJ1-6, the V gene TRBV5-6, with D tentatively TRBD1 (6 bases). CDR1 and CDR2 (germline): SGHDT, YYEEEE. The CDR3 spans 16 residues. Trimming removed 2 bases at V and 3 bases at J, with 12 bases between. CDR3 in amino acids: CASSFETGNYNSPLHF. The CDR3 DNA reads TGTGCCAGCAGCTTTGAGACAGGAAACTATAATTCACCCCTCCACTTT.

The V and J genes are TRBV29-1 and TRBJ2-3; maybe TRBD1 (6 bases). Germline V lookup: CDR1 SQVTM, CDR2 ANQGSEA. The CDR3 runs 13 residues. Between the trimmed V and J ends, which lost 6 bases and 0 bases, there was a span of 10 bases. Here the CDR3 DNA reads TGCAGCGTCGGGACATCAAGCACAGATACGCAGTATTTT. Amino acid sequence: CSVGTSSTDTQYF.